A selection of T cell receptor beta chains follows, all from one sample in a study of T-cell reconstitution after alpha-beta-depleted transplantation in children. MiXCR, applied by TCRdb to the PCR reads, yields one record per CDR3 protein. The sample holds about 460,000 distinct CDR3 sequences, under 15% seen once. The sequencing here drew on PBMCs from the stem cell graft donor, taken from the stem cell graft. Receptors were obtained from a human donor who donated a stem cell graft to a child with combined immunodeficiency. Each CDR3 is given with its conserved first and last residue. Each record gives: J gene, V gene, clone size, D gene, CDR3 protein, CDR3 DNA. The D gene is left open where the match is weak. Some rows have no size entry. The others give once, few or many, or a class for an expanded clone.

J: TRBJ2-7
V: TRBV5-1
size: -
D: TRBD2
CDR3: CASSDGTSGSIYEQYF
DNA: TGCGCCAGCAGCGACGGGACTAGCGGGAGCATCTACGAGCAGTACTTC

J: TRBJ1-1
V: TRBV15
size: -
D: -
CDR3: CATSLGQMNTEAFF
DNA: TGTGCCACCAGCCTCGGACAGATGAACACTGAAGCTTTCTTT

J: TRBJ2-2
V: TRBV11-2
size: few
D: -
CDR3: CASSLRRENTGELFF
DNA: TGTGCCAGCAGCTTGCGGCGGGAGAACACCGGGGAGCTGTTTTTT

J: TRBJ2-6
V: TRBV12-3/TRBV12-4
size: few
D: TRBD1
CDR3: CASSGTVGANVLTF
DNA: TGTGCCAGCAGCGGGACAGTTGGGGCCAACGTCCTGACTTTC

J: TRBJ2-3
V: TRBV12-3/TRBV12-4
size: -
D: TRBD2
CDR3: CASSFSGIGSGGLTDTQYF
DNA: TGTGCCAGCAGTTTCTCTGGGATTGGTAGCGGGGGGTTAACAGATACGCAGTATTTT

J: TRBJ2-7
V: TRBV27
size: many
D: -
CDR3: CASSPGTGRSYEQYF
DNA: TGTGCCAGCAGTCCTGGGACGGGTAGATCCTACGAGCAGTACTTC

J: TRBJ2-3
V: TRBV7-7
size: -
D: -
CDR3: CASSRSGGGTDTQYF
DNA: TGTGCCAGCAGCCGTAGCGGAGGGGGCACAGATACGCAGTATTTT

J: TRBJ2-4
V: TRBV11-2
size: many
D: TRBD2
CDR3: CASSPGLAGGLAKNIQYF
DNA: TGTGCCAGCAGCCCTGGACTAGCGGGGGGGCTAGCCAAAAACATTCAGTACTTC

J: TRBJ2-1
V: TRBV12-3/TRBV12-4
size: many
D: -
CDR3: CASSFSSYNEQFF
DNA: TGTGCCAGCAGTTTTTCGTCCTACAATGAGCAGTTCTTC

J: TRBJ2-2
V: TRBV6-2/TRBV6-3
size: few
D: TRBD1
CDR3: CTTGQGGTGELFF
DNA: TGTACAACGGGACAGGGTGGCACCGGGGAGCTGTTTTTT

J: TRBJ2-1
V: TRBV4-2
size: -
D: TRBD2
CDR3: CASSPSGLAGMNNEQFF
DNA: TGTGCCAGCAGCCCCTCCGGACTAGCGGGGATGAACAATGAGCAGTTCTTC

J: TRBJ1-1
V: TRBV5-1
size: few
D: -
CDR3: CASSFQPGTEAFF
DNA: TGCGCCAGCAGCTTTCAACCGGGCACTGAAGCTTTCTTT

J: TRBJ2-3
V: TRBV7-2
size: many
D: TRBD2
CDR3: CASSLVASGTDTQYF
DNA: TGTGCCAGCAGCTTAGTGGCTAGCGGAACAGATACGCAGTATTTT

J: TRBJ2-7
V: TRBV6-5
size: few
D: -
CDR3: CASSYSQGKLHEQYF
DNA: TGTGCCAGCAGTTACTCTCAGGGGAAGCTCCACGAGCAGTACTTC

J: TRBJ2-1
V: TRBV6-1
size: -
D: TRBD2
CDR3: CASLGLAGGYNEQFF
DNA: TGTGCCAGTTTAGGACTAGCGGGAGGGTACAATGAGCAGTTCTTC

J: TRBJ1-1
V: TRBV29-1
size: few
D: -
CDR3: CSVGGRMGTEAFF
DNA: TGCAGCGTTGGAGGACGGATGGGCACTGAAGCTTTCTTT

J: TRBJ2-5
V: TRBV5-1
size: -
D: -
CDR3: CASSLGAGVGQETQYF
DNA: TGCGCCAGCAGCTTGGGGGCAGGGGTCGGGCAAGAGACCCAGTACTTC

J: TRBJ2-3
V: TRBV12-3/TRBV12-4
size: few
D: TRBD1
CDR3: CASSGRGRGTDTQYF
DNA: TGTGCCAGCAGTGGCAGGGGGCGTGGCACAGATACGCAGTATTTT

J: TRBJ2-3
V: TRBV13
size: -
D: -
CDR3: CASSDLFTDTQYF
DNA: TGTGCCAGCAGCGACCTATTCACAGATACGCAGTATTTT

J: TRBJ2-2
V: TRBV6-5
size: -
D: -
CDR3: CASSYSAGSSTGELFF
DNA: TGTGCCAGCAGTTACTCGGCGGGTTCGAGCACCGGGGAGCTGTTTTTT

J: TRBJ2-2
V: TRBV5-5
size: many
D: -
CDR3: CASSGQNTGELFF
DNA: TGTGCCAGCAGCGGACAGAACACCGGGGAGCTGTTTTTT

J: TRBJ2-5
V: TRBV20-1
size: -
D: TRBD1
CDR3: CSAGDSVSETQYF
DNA: TGCAGTGCCGGGGACAGCGTGAGCGAGACCCAGTACTTC

J: TRBJ1-1
V: TRBV5-1
size: few
D: -
CDR3: CASSFGWTNTEAFF
DNA: TGCGCCAGCAGCTTTGGTTGGACTAACACTGAAGCTTTCTTT

J: TRBJ2-1
V: TRBV7-2
size: -
D: TRBD2
CDR3: CASSLAGTSPYNEQFF
DNA: TGTGCCAGCAGCTTAGCGGGGACTAGCCCTTACAATGAGCAGTTCTTC

J: TRBJ2-3
V: TRBV6-4
size: many
D: -
CDR3: CASSEEGGGTDTQYF
DNA: TGTGCCAGCAGCGAGGAGGGCGGGGGCACAGATACGCAGTATTTT

J: TRBJ2-5
V: TRBV11-2
size: -
D: TRBD1
CDR3: CASSLGQYETQYF
DNA: TGTGCCAGCAGTTTGGGACAGTACGAGACCCAGTACTTC

J: TRBJ2-5
V: TRBV7-9
size: many
D: TRBD1
CDR3: CASSFSTGAQETQYF
DNA: TGTGCCAGCAGCTTTTCGACAGGGGCGCAAGAGACCCAGTACTTC

J: TRBJ1-4
V: TRBV6-2/TRBV6-3
size: -
D: -
CDR3: CASSFEITNEKLFF
DNA: TGTGCCAGCAGCTTCGAAATTACTAATGAAAAACTGTTTTTT

J: TRBJ2-1
V: TRBV12-3/TRBV12-4
size: -
D: TRBD1
CDR3: CASSLDRIYNEQFF
DNA: TGTGCCAGCAGTCTGGACAGGATTTACAATGAGCAGTTCTTC

J: TRBJ1-1
V: TRBV30
size: few
D: -
CDR3: CACNVDRGTEAFF
DNA: TGTGCCTGCAACGTGGACCGAGGGACTGAAGCTTTCTTT

J: TRBJ1-1
V: TRBV7-2
size: many
D: TRBD1
CDR3: CASRKDRRGLNTEAFF
DNA: TGTGCCAGCAGAAAGGACAGGAGAGGGCTGAACACTGAAGCTTTCTTT

J: TRBJ2-2
V: TRBV7-2
size: few
D: TRBD1
CDR3: CASSLGVGTGNTGELFF
DNA: TGTGCCAGCAGCTTAGGGGTTGGGACAGGGAACACCGGGGAGCTGTTTTTT

J: TRBJ2-2
V: TRBV12-3/TRBV12-4
size: many
D: TRBD1
CDR3: CASSGTGARTGELFF
DNA: TGTGCCAGCAGTGGGACAGGGGCGCGCACCGGGGAGCTGTTTTTT

J: TRBJ2-2
V: TRBV3-1
size: many
D: -
CDR3: CASSQDFSIPGELFF
DNA: TGTGCCAGCAGCCAAGATTTCTCGATCCCCGGGGAGCTGTTTTTT

J: TRBJ2-1
V: TRBV15
size: -
D: -
CDR3: CATSRGDTYTDNEQFF
DNA: TGTGCCACCAGCAGAGGGGACACCTACACTGACAATGAGCAGTTCTTC

J: TRBJ2-1
V: TRBV4-3
size: many
D: -
CDR3: CASSQDYQNNEQFF
DNA: TGCGCCAGCAGCCAAGATTACCAGAACAATGAGCAGTTCTTC

J: TRBJ2-5
V: TRBV29-1
size: -
D: TRBD1
CDR3: CSVAGGPLQETQYF
DNA: TGCAGCGTTGCAGGGGGCCCTCTCCAAGAGACCCAGTACTTC

J: TRBJ2-2
V: TRBV6-5
size: many
D: -
CDR3: CASSYSVYRQSNTGELFF
DNA: TGTGCCAGCAGTTACTCTGTCTATCGGCAGTCGAACACCGGGGAGCTGTTTTTT

J: TRBJ2-7
V: TRBV9
size: -
D: -
CDR3: CASGGGGYEQYF
DNA: TGTGCCAGCGGTGGGGGCGGGTACGAGCAGTACTTC

J: TRBJ2-1
V: TRBV7-9
size: -
D: -
CDR3: CASSLANGLDNEQFF
DNA: TGTGCCAGCAGCTTAGCGAACGGTCTGGACAATGAGCAGTTCTTC

J: TRBJ2-1
V: TRBV7-3
size: -
D: -
CDR3: CASSFGRGGNNEQFF
DNA: TGTGCCAGCAGCTTTGGAAGGGGAGGTAACAATGAGCAGTTCTTC

J: TRBJ1-1
V: TRBV5-6
size: many
D: -
CDR3: CASSFDREAFF
DNA: TGTGCCAGCAGCTTTGACAGGGAAGCTTTCTTT

J: TRBJ1-5
V: TRBV10-3
size: few
D: -
CDR3: CAISDFWENQPQHF
DNA: TGTGCCATCAGTGATTTTTGGGAGAATCAGCCCCAGCATTTT

J: TRBJ2-6
V: TRBV20-1
size: few
D: -
CDR3: CSANHRAVGANVLTF
DNA: TGCAGTGCTAATCACAGGGCCGTCGGGGCCAACGTCCTGACTTTC

J: TRBJ2-1
V: TRBV5-1
size: -
D: -
CDR3: CASSLGTRRDEQFF
DNA: TGCGCCAGCAGCTTGGGTACCCGGAGGGATGAGCAGTTCTTC

J: TRBJ1-1
V: TRBV27
size: -
D: -
CDR3: CASSLLPTAEAFF
DNA: TGTGCCAGCAGTTTATTGCCTACAGCTGAAGCTTTCTTT

J: TRBJ2-3
V: TRBV12-3/TRBV12-4
size: many
D: TRBD2
CDR3: CASSLALTVGTSGSDTQYF
DNA: TGTGCCAGCAGTTTAGCGCTAACCGTTGGGACTAGCGGGAGTGATACGCAGTATTTT

J: TRBJ2-5
V: TRBV5-1
size: many
D: TRBD2
CDR3: CASSLGLAGEETQYF
DNA: TGCGCCAGCAGCTTGGGACTAGCGGGAGAGGAGACCCAGTACTTC

J: TRBJ2-1
V: TRBV30
size: -
D: -
CDR3: CAWSVAGSNEQFF
DNA: TGTGCCTGGAGTGTAGCAGGGTCCAATGAGCAGTTCTTC

J: TRBJ2-1
V: TRBV29-1
size: many
D: TRBD2
CDR3: CSVGTSGSTEQFF
DNA: TGCAGCGTCGGGACTAGCGGGAGCACTGAGCAGTTCTTC

J: TRBJ2-5
V: TRBV7-2
size: few
D: TRBD2
CDR3: CASSYSGVEETQYF
DNA: TGTGCCAGCAGCTACAGCGGGGTGGAAGAGACCCAGTACTTC

J: TRBJ2-5
V: TRBV4-3
size: few
D: TRBD2
CDR3: CASSHRLAGEKETQYF
DNA: TGCGCCAGCAGCCATCGCCTAGCGGGAGAAAAGGAGACCCAGTACTTC

J: TRBJ2-6
V: TRBV5-4
size: few
D: TRBD1
CDR3: CASSSDRPPGANVLTF
DNA: TGTGCCAGCAGCTCGGACAGGCCTCCTGGGGCCAACGTCCTGACTTTC

J: TRBJ1-5
V: TRBV27
size: few
D: -
CDR3: CAASLPPQHF
DNA: TGTGCCGCCTCGTTGCCCCCCCAGCATTTT

J: TRBJ1-1
V: TRBV27
size: few
D: -
CDR3: CASLGAEMEAFF
DNA: TGTGCCAGCTTGGGTGCGGAAATGGAAGCTTTCTTT

J: TRBJ2-1
V: TRBV7-9
size: many
D: TRBD2
CDR3: CASSWTSGRVGNEQFF
DNA: TGTGCCAGCAGCTGGACTAGCGGGAGGGTAGGCAATGAGCAGTTCTTC

J: TRBJ1-2
V: TRBV12-3/TRBV12-4
size: few
D: -
CDR3: CASSTRGINYGYTF
DNA: TGTGCCAGCAGTACGAGGGGTATCAACTATGGCTACACCTTC